These 3 T cell receptor beta chains were sequenced from one sample in a study of cytomegalovirus exposure and HLA in healthy donors. Measured with immunoSEQ multiplex PCR; TCRdb has only the in-frame clones, and not every one. The table shows about 130,000 clones, with 85% to 90% occurring only once. Sample: PBMCs. These receptors came from a woman under 40 in good health and CMV-seropositive.

In its sample, this clone was seen once. The genes are TRBV27 and TRBJ2-3, with TRBD1 matching over 9 bases. From germline, CDR1 is MNHEY and CDR2 SMNVEV (reference sequence). V was pared by 5 bases and J by 4 bases, with 19 bases of the junction left unmatched. This CDR3 has 19 amino acids. The CDR3 is CASSHLGTGREGAADTQYF. CDR3 coding DNA: TGTGCCAGCAGTCATCTCGGGACAGGGCGAGAAGGCGCGGCAGATACGCAGTATTTT.

This rearrangement joins TRBV10-3 to TRBJ2-7; possible D gene TRBD1, 6 bases. There are 14 residues in the CDR3. V dropped 6 bases and J dropped 4 bases, with 16 bases sitting between them. Germline values: CDR1 ENHRY, CDR2 SYGVKD. The CDR3 reads CAISDGQKLYEQYF. CDR3 nucleotide sequence: TGTGCCATCAGCGACGGACAGAAGCTATACGAGCAGTACTTC.

The V call is TRBV27, the J call TRBJ2-3; 11 bases align to TRBD1. Trimming removed 3 bases from V and 7 bases from J; junction bases left unmatched: 6. The CDR3 consists of 15 residues. Germline loops: CDR1 MNHEY, CDR2 SMNVEV (reference sequence). CDR3 DNA: TGTGCCAGCAGTTTGTCCGGGACAGGGGGGAATACGCAGTATTTT. Its translation is CASSLSGTGGNTQYF.